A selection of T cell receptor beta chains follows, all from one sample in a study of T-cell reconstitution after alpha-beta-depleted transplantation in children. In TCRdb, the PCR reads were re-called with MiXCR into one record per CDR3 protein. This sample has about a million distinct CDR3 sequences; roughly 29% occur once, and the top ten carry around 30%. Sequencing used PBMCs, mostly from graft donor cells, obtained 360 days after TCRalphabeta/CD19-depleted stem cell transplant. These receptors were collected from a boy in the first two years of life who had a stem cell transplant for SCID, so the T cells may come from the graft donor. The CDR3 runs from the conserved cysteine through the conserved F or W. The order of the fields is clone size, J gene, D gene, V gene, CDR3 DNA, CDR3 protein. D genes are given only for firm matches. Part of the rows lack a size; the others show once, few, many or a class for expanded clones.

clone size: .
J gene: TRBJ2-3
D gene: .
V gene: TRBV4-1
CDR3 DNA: TGCGCCAGCAGCCAAGATCGAACGACGCCCACAGATACGCAGTATTTT
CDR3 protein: CASSQDRTTPTDTQYF

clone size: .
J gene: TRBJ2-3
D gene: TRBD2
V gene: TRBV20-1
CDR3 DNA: TGCAGTGCTAGAAGTCTAGCGGGGGCCCCAGATACGCAGTATTTT
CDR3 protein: CSARSLAGAPDTQYF

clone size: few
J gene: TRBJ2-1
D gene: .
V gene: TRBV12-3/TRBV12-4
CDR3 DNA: TGTGCCAGCAGTTTCAGCAGGGGCTCCAACAATGAGCAGTTCTTC
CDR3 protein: CASSFSRGSNNEQFF

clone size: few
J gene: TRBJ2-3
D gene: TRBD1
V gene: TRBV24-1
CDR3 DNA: TGTGCCACCAGTGATCCGGAAACAGGGGGCAGGTCAGATACGCAGTATTTT
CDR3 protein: CATSDPETGGRSDTQYF

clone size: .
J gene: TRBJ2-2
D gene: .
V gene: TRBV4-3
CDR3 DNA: TGCGCCAGCAGCCATCTACCCCCAGGGGTGGAGCTGTTTTTT
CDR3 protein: CASSHLPPGVELFF

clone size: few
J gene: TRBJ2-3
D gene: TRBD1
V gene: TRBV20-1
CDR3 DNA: TGCAGTGCTAGAGATCGGACAGGGGGCGCGGCAGATACGCAGTATTTT
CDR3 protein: CSARDRTGGAADTQYF

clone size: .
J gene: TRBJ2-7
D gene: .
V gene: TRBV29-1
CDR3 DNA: TGCAGCGTTGCGGGGAACGGCTACGAGCAGTACTTC
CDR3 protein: CSVAGNGYEQYF

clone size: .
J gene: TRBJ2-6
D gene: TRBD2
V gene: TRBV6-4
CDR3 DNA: TGTGCCAGCAGTTTCCTAGCGGGGGCCGTGGCCTCTGGGGCCAACGTCCTGACTTTC
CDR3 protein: CASSFLAGAVASGANVLTF

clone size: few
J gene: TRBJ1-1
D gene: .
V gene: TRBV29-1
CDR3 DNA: TGCAGCGTCCACCCCAGGGGAATGAACACTGAAGCTTTCTTT
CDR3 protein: CSVHPRGMNTEAFF

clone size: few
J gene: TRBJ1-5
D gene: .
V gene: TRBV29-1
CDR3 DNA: TGCAGCGTCCAGTCGGGCAATCAGCCCCAGCATTTT
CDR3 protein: CSVQSGNQPQHF

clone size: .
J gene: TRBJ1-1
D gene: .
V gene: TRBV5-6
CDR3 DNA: TGTGCCAGCAGCTTGGGTTGGGGGGCCTATGAAGCTTTCTTT
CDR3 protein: CASSLGWGAYEAFF

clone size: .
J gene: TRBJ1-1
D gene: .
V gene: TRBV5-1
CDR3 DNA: TGCGCCAGCAGCTTGGTAACAGGAGGGGGCACTGAAGCTTTCTTT
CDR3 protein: CASSLVTGGGTEAFF

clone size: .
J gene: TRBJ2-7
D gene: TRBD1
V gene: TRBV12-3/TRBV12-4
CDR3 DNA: TGTGCCAGCAGTCTCGACAGGGGGGCCCCCTACGAGCAGTACTTC
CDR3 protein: CASSLDRGAPYEQYF

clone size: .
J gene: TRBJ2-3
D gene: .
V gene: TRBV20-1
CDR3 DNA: TGCAGTGCTCCGAGGTGGGATCAGGCAGATACGCAGTATTTT
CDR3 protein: CSAPRWDQADTQYF

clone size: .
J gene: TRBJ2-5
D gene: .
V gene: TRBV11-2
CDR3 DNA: TGTGCCAGCAGCTATGACTTGGAAGAGACCCAGTACTTC
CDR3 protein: CASSYDLEETQYF

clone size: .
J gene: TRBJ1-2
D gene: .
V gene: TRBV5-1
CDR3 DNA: TGCGCCAGCAGCTACCCCGCAGGGGATGGCTACACCTTC
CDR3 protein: CASSYPAGDGYTF

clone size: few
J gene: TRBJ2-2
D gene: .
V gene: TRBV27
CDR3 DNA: TGTGCCAGCAGACCAACAAGGGTCGGGGAGCTGTTTTTT
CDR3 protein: CASRPTRVGELFF

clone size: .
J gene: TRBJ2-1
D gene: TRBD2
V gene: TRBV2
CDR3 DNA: TGTGCCAGCAGTGAAGACGGGGGGGTGTACAATGAGCAGTTCTTC
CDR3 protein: CASSEDGGVYNEQFF

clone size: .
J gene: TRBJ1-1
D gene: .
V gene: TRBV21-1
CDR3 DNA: TGTGCCAGCAGCAATGGTAGGCCAGGGGTAAGGGTCACTGAAGCTTTCTTT
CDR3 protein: CASSNGRPGVRVTEAFF

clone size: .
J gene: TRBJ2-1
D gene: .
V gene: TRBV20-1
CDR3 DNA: TGCAGTGTGACGCCCGGGAGTGCCTACAATGAGCAGTTCTTC
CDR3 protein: CSVTPGSAYNEQFF

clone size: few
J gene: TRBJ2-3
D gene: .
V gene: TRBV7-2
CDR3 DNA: TGTGCCAGCAGCCAAAGGCCAGATACGCAGTATTTT
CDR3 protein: CASSQRPDTQYF

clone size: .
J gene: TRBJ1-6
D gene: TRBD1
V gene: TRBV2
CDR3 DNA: TGTGCCAGCAGTGGAGGACCGGGACAGGGAGCCAAAAGTTCACCCCTCCACTTT
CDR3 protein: CASSGGPGQGAKSSPLHF

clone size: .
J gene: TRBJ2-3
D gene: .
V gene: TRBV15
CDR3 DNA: TGTGCCACCAGCAGTCAGGCGGGGTCCACAGATACGCAGTATTTT
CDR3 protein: CATSSQAGSTDTQYF

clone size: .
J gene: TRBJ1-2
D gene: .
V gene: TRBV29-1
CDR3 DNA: TGCAGCGTTGGTCCTGATGGGGACAACTATGGCTACACCTTC
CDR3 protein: CSVGPDGDNYGYTF

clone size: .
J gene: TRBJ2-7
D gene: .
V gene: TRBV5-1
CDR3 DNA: TGCGCCAGCAGCTCAGGGGCGAGATCTTTACTCTACGAGCAGTACTTC
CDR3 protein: CASSSGARSLLYEQYF

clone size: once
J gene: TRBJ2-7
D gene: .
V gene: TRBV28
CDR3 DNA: TGTGCCAGCTGCATTTCTTGGGGGACGGGGCACTACGAGCGGTACTTC
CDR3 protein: CASCISWGTGHYERYF

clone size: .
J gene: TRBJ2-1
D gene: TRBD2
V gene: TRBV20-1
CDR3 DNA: TGCAGTGCGACTAGCGGGGGGTACTCCTACAATGAGCAGTTCTTC
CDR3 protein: CSATSGGYSYNEQFF

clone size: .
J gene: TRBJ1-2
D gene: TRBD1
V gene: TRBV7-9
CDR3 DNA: TGTGCCAGCAATAGACAGGGTAACTATGGCTACACCTTC
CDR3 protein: CASNRQGNYGYTF

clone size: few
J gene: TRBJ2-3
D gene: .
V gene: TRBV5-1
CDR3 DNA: TGCGCCAGCAGGGTGCGGGACAACACAGATACGCAGTATTTT
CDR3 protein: CASRVRDNTDTQYF

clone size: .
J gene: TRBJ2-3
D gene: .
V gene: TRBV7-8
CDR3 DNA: TGTGCCAGCAGCTTAAGGAGGGTCTCAGATACGCAGTATTTT
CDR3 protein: CASSLRRVSDTQYF

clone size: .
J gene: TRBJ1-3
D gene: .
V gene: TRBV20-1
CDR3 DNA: TGCAGTGCTAGAGACCCTAGGGCCGGCACCATATATTTT
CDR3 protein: CSARDPRAGTIYF

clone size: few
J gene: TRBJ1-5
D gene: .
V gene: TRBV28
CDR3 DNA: TGTGCCAGCAGTTTGCTTGCGAGGCAGCCCCAGCATTTT
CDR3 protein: CASSLLARQPQHF

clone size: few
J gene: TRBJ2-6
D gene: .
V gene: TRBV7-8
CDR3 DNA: TGTGCCAGCAGCTTAATCTGGGGTGCCGGGGCCAACGTCCTGACTTTC
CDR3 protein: CASSLIWGAGANVLTF

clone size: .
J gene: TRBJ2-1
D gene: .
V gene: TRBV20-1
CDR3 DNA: TGCAGTGCTAGCTTTGGGGTAGGACAGTTGTTCTTC
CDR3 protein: CSASFGVGQLFF

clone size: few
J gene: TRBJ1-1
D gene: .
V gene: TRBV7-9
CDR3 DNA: TGTGCCAGCAGCCAAACACTCGACCTGAACACTGAAGCTTTCTTT
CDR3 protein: CASSQTLDLNTEAFF

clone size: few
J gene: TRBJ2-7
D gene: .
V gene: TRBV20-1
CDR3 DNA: TGCAGTGCTAGGGAGGTGGCAAGCTCCTACGAGCAGTACTTC
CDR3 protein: CSAREVASSYEQYF

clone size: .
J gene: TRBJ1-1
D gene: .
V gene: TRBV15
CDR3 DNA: TGTGCCACCAGCAGAGACCGGGACTTAGCTTTCTTT
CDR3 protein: CATSRDRDLAFF

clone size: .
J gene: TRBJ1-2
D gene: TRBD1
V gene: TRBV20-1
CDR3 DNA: TGCAGTGCCGCCAGGGGGGGGGGCGTTGGCTACACCTTC
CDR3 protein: CSAARGGGVGYTF

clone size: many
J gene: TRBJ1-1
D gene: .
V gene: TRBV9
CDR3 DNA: TGTGCCAGCAGCGTAGATGTGAACACTGAAGCTTTCTTT
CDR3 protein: CASSVDVNTEAFF

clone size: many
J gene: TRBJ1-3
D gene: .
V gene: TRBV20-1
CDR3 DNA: TGCAGTGCTAGAGATCACGATCGAAACACCATATATTTT
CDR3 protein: CSARDHDRNTIYF